Listed here are 15 T cell receptor beta chains from one sample, sequenced in a study of lymphopenia after photon versus proton radiotherapy (dated by TCRdb to the late 2010s). The library relied on the immunoSEQ multiplex PCR assay. TCRdb took this table from immuneACCESS and kept in-frame rearrangements with V and J called. Such tables lack part of the clones; where checked against another copy, unresolved V genes explain under half of the gap, and the rest is unexplained. The sample table holds roughly 23,000 clones, of which approximately 90% were seen once. Roughly 11% of the sample is taken by the ten largest. The sample consisted of peripheral blood, taken from a patient treated with proton-based radiotherapy. Every receptor here comes from an older man with esophageal cancer.

The chain has TRBV29-1 and TRBJ2-7, with D perhaps matching TRBD1 or TRBD2 (5 bases each). Trimming shortened V by 5 bases and J by 3 bases, and 14 bases separated the two germline ends. Germline V gives CDR1 SQVTM, CDR2 ANQGSEA. The CDR3 sequence is 13 residues long. The CDR3 bases are TGCAGCGTTACAGGAAGGGAGATCTACGAGCAGTACTTC. Protein: CSVTGREIYEQYF.

The gene calls are TRBV29-1 and TRBJ2-3; D is possibly TRBD2 (5 bases). The CDR3 has 13 amino acids. The V end lost 4 bases, the J end lost 0 bases, and 8 bases lay between the germline ends. The germline gives CDR1 SQVTM, CDR2 ANQGSEA. CDR3 sequence: CSVVGRSTDTQYF. For the CDR3, the DNA is TGCAGCGTTGTAGGGAGAAGCACAGATACGCAGTATTTT.

The V call is TRBV7-3, the J call TRBJ1-2; tentative D call: TRBD1 (5 bases). The germline V and J ends were trimmed by 1 base and 1 base, with 10 bases remaining between them. The CDR3 sequence is 15 residues long. CDR1 is SGHTA, CDR2 FQGTGA, per germline. For the CDR3, the DNA is TGTGCCAGCAGCTTAAATGGACACAGTAACTATGGCTACACCTTC. Amino acids: CASSLNGHSNYGYTF.

The rearrangement joins TRBV10-3 to TRBJ2-1, with a tentative D call TRBD1 (6 bases). The CDR3 runs to 13 residues. Trimming stripped 10 bases from V and 6 bases from J, with 16 bases between. Germline V gene lookup returns CDR1 ENHRY and CDR2 SYGVKD. CDR3 sequence: CATRLGASNEQFF. CDR3 DNA: TGTGCCACCCGATTGGGGGCAAGCAATGAGCAGTTCTTC.

This clone was seen just once. The chain uses TRBV18 and TRBJ2-5; the D gene is possibly TRBD2 (6 bases). Germline CDR1 reads KGHSH; CDR2 reads LQKENI. This CDR3 region has 14 residues. Trimming cost V 5 bases and J 2 bases, with 12 bases left between them. This chain's CDR3 is CASSVSGSQETQYF. DNA for the CDR3: TGTGCCAGCTCAGTGAGCGGGTCACAAGAGACCCAGTACTTC.

The J gene is TRBJ2-7, the V gene TRBV10-3; 7 nucleotides align to TRBD2. Trimming at V came to 6 bases and at J to 0 bases, leaving 5 bases not matched to a gene. CDR3 length: 14 amino acids. Germline CDR1 and CDR2: ENHRY and SYGVKD. CDR3 amino acids: CAIRSGTNSYEQYF. The CDR3 bases are TGTGCCATCAGATCAGGGACTAACTCCTACGAGCAGTACTTC.

This chain's CDR3 is CASSLVNSGGKETQYF. DNA for the CDR3: TGTGCCAGCAGCTTAGTTAATAGCGGGGGGAAGGAGACCCAGTACTTC. The chain recombines TRBV7-2 with TRBJ2-5, with 10 bases that match TRBD2. After removal of 1 base from V and 5 bases from J, the junction contained 7 bases not matched to a gene. This CDR3 is built from 16 residues. The germline gives CDR1 SGHTA, CDR2 FQGNSA.

This chain joins TRBV7-2 and TRBJ2-5; D is undetermined. Trimming cost V 1 base and J 5 bases, with 8 bases left between them. CDR1 SGHTA and CDR2 FQGNSA come from the germline V gene. The CDR3 covers 13 residues. The CDR3 protein is CASSLVVSETQYF. CDR3 in DNA: TGTGCCAGCAGCTTAGTGGTTTCGGAGACCCAGTACTTC.

This clone was seen once. V usage is TRBV7-8 and J usage is TRBJ1-1, with TRBD1 matching over 7 bases. The V gene's germline CDR1 is SGHVS and CDR2 FQNEAQ. The CDR3 totals 17 residues. V dropped 2 bases and J dropped 2; count of bases not matched to a gene: 11. The CDR3 nucleotides are TGTGCCAGCAGCTTATTTGAGGGGGCGAGTGGAAACACTGAAGCTTTCTTT. This translates into CASSLFEGASGNTEAFF.

The chain employs TRBV19 and TRBJ2-1; TRBD2 agrees at 7 bases. Germline CDR1 reads LNHDA; CDR2 reads SQIVND (reference sequence). J lost 2 bases, V lost 6 bases, and 7 bases had no gene match. CDR3 size: 15 residues. The DNA of the CDR3 is TGTGCCAGTAGGCTCCTAGCGGTTCCCTACAATGAGCAGTTCTTC. Its protein product is CASRLLAVPYNEQFF.

In this sample, this clone turned up once. The rearrangement links TRBV11-2 to TRBJ1-2; D gene ambiguous. CDR1 is SGHAT and CDR2 is FQNNGV in the germline V gene. The V end lost 4 bases, the J end lost 4 bases, and 10 bases lay between the germline ends. This CDR3 spans 13 amino acids. CDR3 sequence reads: CASSSGLGYGYTF. In DNA form, the CDR3 reads TGTGCCAGCAGCTCCGGACTGGGCTATGGCTACACCTTC. Combining the CDR3 with reference TRBV11-2 and TRBJ1-2 gives the whole variable domain EAGVAQSPRYKIIEKRQSVAFWCNPISGHATLYWYQQILGQGPKLLIQFQNNGVVDDSQLPKDRFSAERLKGVDSTLKIQPAKLEDSAVYLCASSSGLGYGYTFGSGTRLTVV.

V is TRBV5-6 and J is TRBJ2-5; TRBD1 is a possible D gene (6 bases). Germline V lookup: CDR1 SGHDT, CDR2 YYEEEE. CDR3 length equals 15 residues. Deletions cut 1 base from V and 1 base from J, with 11 bases between. The DNA of the CDR3 is TGTGCCAGCAGCTTGTTTAACAGGGTCCAAGAGACCCAGTACTTC. Encoded protein: CASSLFNRVQETQYF.

This clone has a single count. This chain connects TRBV2 to TRBJ1-1; 7 bases are shared with TRBD1. This CDR3 spans 14 amino acids. Germline CDR1 is SNHLY and CDR2 is FYNNEI. The J segment lost 1 base and the V segment lost 3 bases, leaving 2 bases of the junction unmatched. CDR3 residues: CASSDWTGNTEAFF. The CDR3 coding sequence is TGTGCCAGCAGTGATTGGACAGGGAACACTGAAGCTTTCTTT.

CDR3 sequence (DNA): TGTGCCAGCAGCTTAGATACTAGCATCGGGGGCGGGGAGCTGTTTTTT. Translating it yields CASSLDTSIGGGELFF. This sequence joins TRBV7-6 and TRBJ2-2, with D maybe TRBD2 (6 bases). In germline, CDR1 is SGHVS, CDR2 FNYEAQ. Trimming took 1 base from V and 7 from J, leaving 16 bases between them. The CDR3 runs to 16 residues.

The rearrangement links TRBV5-1 to TRBJ1-2, with 7 positions matching TRBD1. The junction had 5 bases not matched to a gene; V was cut back by 3 bases and J by 0 bases. CDR1 and CDR2 (germline): SGHRS, YFSETQ. The CDR3 length is 15 residues. CDR3 protein: CASSSNRGPNYGYTF. The CDR3, as DNA: TGCGCCAGCAGCTCCAACAGGGGTCCTAACTATGGCTACACCTTC.